Included here is one T cell receptor (beta chain) sequence, with context. As yet, its antigen is unknown. The data are from a study of vaccination and CD4 T cells after COVID-19. As for the study in general: Overlapping peptides of the spike proteins of SARS-CoV-2, HCoV-NL63, HCoV-OC43 and HCoV-229E were used for cell stimulation.

Indicated treatment: approximately 9-day PBMC culture with coronavirus spike peptide pools or control peptides (ViraFEST assay). After removal of 0 bases from V and 8 bases from J, the junction contained 7 bases not matched to a gene. Per the germline V gene, CDR1 is SGHTA and CDR2 is FQGNSA. The CDR3 is made up of 15 amino acids. Once obtained from cultured CD4+ T cells, the DNA was sequenced using the Oncomine TCR Beta short-read assay. TCRdb recomputed calls from the PCR reads with MiXCR, one row per CDR3 protein. Of nearly 20,000 distinct CDR3 sequences listed, about 45% are singletons. Study-wide results and limits: For convalescent patients, a median approximately 84% of reactive clones surfaced exclusively after vaccination. Spike mono-reactivity was the property of 304 of 307 vaccine-specific clones in convalescent patients.

The sample here was CD4+ T cells from blood, cultured in vitro, taken after SARS-CoV-2 vaccination. V gene TRBV7-2 combines with J gene TRBJ1-1, with 9 bases lining up with TRBD1. The TCR comes from a human donor who had recovered from COVID-19. The CDR3 DNA reads as TGTGCCAGCAGCTTAGCTAGGACAGGGGCGCAGGAAGCTTTCTTT. Translation gives CASSLARTGAQEAFF.